What follows are 8 T cell receptor beta chains derived from one specimen sequenced in a study of blood T cell repertoires in COVID-19. Produced via immunoSEQ multiplex PCR; TCRdb's table is partial and in-frame only. Of approximately 270,000 clones in the sample, roughly nine tenths were seen once. The sample consisted of PBMCs or T cells enriched from blood (not recorded which). The receptors shown here come from a woman aged 55 to 70 who had recovered from COVID-19.

This rearrangement joins TRBV12-3 or TRBV12-4 to TRBJ1-1; 8 bases are shared with TRBD1. V trimming: 5 bases; J trimming: 8 bases; junction bases outside the gene matches: 4. There are 12 residues in the CDR3. The CDR3 region is CASSRGTGEAFF. As DNA, the CDR3 is TGTGCCAGCAGTAGGGGGACAGGAGAAGCTTTCTTT.

The V and J genes are TRBV5-1 and TRBJ2-3; 13 nucleotides align to TRBD2. The ends lost 4 bases at V and 4 bases at J; junction bases unmatched: 6. The germline V gene has CDR1 SGHRS and CDR2 YFSETQ. The CDR3 loop spans 16 amino acids. The CDR3: CASSRGLAGESDTQYF. The CDR3 nucleotides read TGCGCCAGCAGCAGAGGACTAGCGGGAGAGTCAGATACGCAGTATTTT.

The DNA of the CDR3 is TGTGCCAGCAGTTTGGCAAGCTCTGGGGCCAACGTCCTGACTTTC. This translates into CASSLASSGANVLTF. The chain employs TRBV27 and TRBJ2-6; D is unclear. Trimming took off 3 bases at V and 0 bases at J, with 6 bases between the two ends. This CDR3 region has 15 residues. From germline, CDR1 is MNHEY and CDR2 SMNVEV (reference sequence).

V usage is TRBV10-1 and J usage is TRBJ2-7, with D perhaps TRBD1 (5 bases). The length of the CDR3 is 14 residues. V was shortened by 4 bases and J by 5 bases, with 15 bases between the two germline ends. From germline, CDR1 is WNHNN and CDR2 SYGVQD (reference sequence). The CDR3 DNA reads TGCGCCAGCAGTGGGACACCGGTCGTCGACGAGCAGTACTTC. This encodes CASSGTPVVDEQYF.

The table lists this clone with a count of one. The chain couples TRBV5-1 to TRBJ1-2; D is undetermined. The germline gives CDR1 SGHRS, CDR2 YFSETQ. V lost 3 bases, J lost 8 bases, and 14 bases lay in between. This CDR3 comprises 13 residues. CDR3 loop: CASSSDIYGGYTF. Written as DNA, the CDR3 is TGCGCCAGCAGCTCCGACATTTATGGCGGCTACACCTTC.

The chain is built from TRBV5-5 and TRBJ1-2, with D unclear. The CDR3 length is 17 residues. V dropped 0 bases and J dropped 1 base, with 16 bases sitting between them. Germline V gene data show CDR1 as SGHKS and CDR2 as YYEKEE (reference sequence). The CDR3 DNA reads TGTGCCAGCAGCTTGGGTGTCAGCGGGTCGGATAACTATGGCTACACCTTC. This translates into CASSLGVSGSDNYGYTF.

The chain joins TRBV11-3 to TRBJ1-6; 7 bases fit TRBD1. V gave up 1 base and J gave up 7 bases; unmatched junction bases: 1. This CDR3 contains 14 residues. Germline V CDR1 and CDR2: SGHNT, YENEEA. CDR3 sequence reads: CASSLGDSNSPLHF. CDR3 sequence (DNA): TGTGCCAGCAGCTTAGGGGACAGCAATTCACCCCTCCACTTT.

This clone was seen a few times. This sequence joins TRBV10-2 and TRBJ1-1, with 9 bases that match TRBD1. The CDR3 covers 15 residues. V gave up 6 bases and J gave up 1 base; unmatched junction bases: 6. Per germline, CDR1 WSHSY and CDR2 SAAADI. CDR3 protein: CASRGQGPRNTEAFF. The CDR3 DNA follows: TGCGCCAGCAGAGGACAGGGGCCAAGGAACACTGAAGCTTTCTTT.